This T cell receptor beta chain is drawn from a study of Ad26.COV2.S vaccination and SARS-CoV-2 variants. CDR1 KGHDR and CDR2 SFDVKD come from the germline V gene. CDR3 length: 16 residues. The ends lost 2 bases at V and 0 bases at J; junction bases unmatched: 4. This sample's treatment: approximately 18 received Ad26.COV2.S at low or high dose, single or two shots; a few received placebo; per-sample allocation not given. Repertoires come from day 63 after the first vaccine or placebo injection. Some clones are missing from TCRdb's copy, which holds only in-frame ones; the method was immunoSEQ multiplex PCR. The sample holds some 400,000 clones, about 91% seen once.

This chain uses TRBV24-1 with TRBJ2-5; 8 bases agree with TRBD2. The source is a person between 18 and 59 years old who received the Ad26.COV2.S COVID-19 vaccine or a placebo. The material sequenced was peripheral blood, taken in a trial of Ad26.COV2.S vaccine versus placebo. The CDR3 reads CATSDSGGAYQETQYF. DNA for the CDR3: TGTGCCACCAGTGATTCGGGAGGGGCGTACCAAGAGACCCAGTACTTC.